A selection of T cell receptor beta chains follows, all from one sample in a study of patients and donors after allogeneic stem cell transplantation. MiXCR, run by TCRdb on the RT-PCR reads, gives a single entry per CDR3 protein. The data show 150,000 to 200,000 distinct CDR3 sequences, with 40% to 45% seen just once and 33% held by the top ten. The sequencing sample was made of blood, either unsorted or a sorted T cell fraction (not recorded which). These TCRs come from a human donor who was either an allogeneic HSCT recipient or a stem cell or donor lymphocyte infusion donor (not recorded which). It is not recorded whose cells these are; they may come from a transplant donor. The CDR3 runs from the conserved cysteine through the conserved F or W. The D gene is left open where the match is weak. Clone size, where shown, is once, few, many, or a class for clones that have expanded.

TRBV28,NA,few,TRBJ1-1,TGTGCCAGCACCGTCGAGCGGTCTGAAGCTTTCTTT,CASTVERSEAFF
TRBV5-6,TRBD1,few,TRBJ1-2,TGTGCCAGCAGCTTTTCCGGGACAGGCGGCTACACCTTC,CASSFSGTGGYTF
TRBV2,NA,NA,TRBJ2-7,TGTGCCAGCAGTGTGTCACCTCCTAGCTCCTACGAGCAGTACTTC,CASSVSPPSSYEQYF
TRBV30,NA,NA,TRBJ1-2,TGTGCCTGGAGTGGTGGTGCAGGCGGCTACACCTTC,CAWSGGAGGYTF
TRBV19,NA,few,TRBJ1-5,TGTGCCCCTTGGGGGGACAGCAATCAGCCCCAGCATTTT,CAPWGDSNQPQHF
TRBV29-1,NA,NA,TRBJ1-1,TGCAGCACAGGAGGGGAATCGGCAACTGAAGCTTTCTTT,CSTGGESATEAFF
TRBV3-1,NA,few,TRBJ1-1,TGTGCCAGCAAGAGGGGCAGTGGGGGTGACACTGAAGCTTTCTTT,CASKRGSGGDTEAFF
TRBV20-1,TRBD2,NA,TRBJ2-7,TGCAGTGCTAGGGCTAGCGGGGGCTACGAGCAGTACTTC,CSARASGGYEQYF
TRBV5-1,TRBD2,few,TRBJ2-3,TGCGCCAGCAGCTTGGATGGCGGGAGTGGGACAGATACGCAGTATTTT,CASSLDGGSGTDTQYF
TRBV6-6,TRBD2,NA,TRBJ2-3,TGTGCCAGCAGTTACTGGGTAGCGGGAGGGCTTGAGCGTTCTACGCAGTATTTT,CASSYWVAGGLERSTQYF
TRBV9,TRBD2,NA,TRBJ2-2,TGTGCCAGCAGCCCAAGGACTAGCGGGAGACAAAACACCGGGGAGCTGTTTTTT,CASSPRTSGRQNTGELFF
TRBV30,TRBD1,NA,TRBJ1-1,TGTGCCTGGACAGGGGGCACTGACACTGAAGCTTTCTTT,CAWTGGTDTEAFF
TRBV29-1,NA,few,TRBJ1-1,TGCAGCGTTGAGGGCCCGAGGGACACTGAAGCTTTCTTT,CSVEGPRDTEAFF
TRBV29-1,NA,NA,TRBJ2-1,TGCAGCGTCCCCCACCGGGTAGAGTCAATCTTC,CSVPHRVESIF
TRBV12-3/TRBV12-4,NA,NA,TRBJ1-2,TGTGCCAGCAGTTTATTGGGACACTATGGCTACACCTTC,CASSLLGHYGYTF
TRBV15,NA,once,TRBJ2-5,TGTGCCACCAGCAGAGAACTAGGGTTTGAGACCCAGTACTTC,CATSRELGFETQYF
TRBV21-1,NA,NA,TRBJ1-3,TGTGCCAGCAGCAAAGATTGGGAAAACGCAAACACCATATATTTT,CASSKDWENANTIYF
TRBV27,NA,NA,TRBJ1-1,TGTGCCAGCAGCAGGGGAGGGGGACGGAGTGAAGCTTTCTTT,CASSRGGGRSEAFF
TRBV15,NA,few,TRBJ1-6,TGTGCCACCAGACCTGGACGGGCGCCTAATTCACCCCTCCACTTT,CATRPGRAPNSPLHF
TRBV4-3,NA,few,TRBJ1-5,TGCGCCAGCAGCCAAGATAGGCGGGCCAATCAGCCCCAGCATTTT,CASSQDRRANQPQHF
TRBV5-1,NA,NA,TRBJ1-3,TGCGCCAGCAGCATCGGGGCCGGCAACACCATATATTTT,CASSIGAGNTIYF
TRBV7-2,NA,NA,TRBJ1-6,TGTGCCAGCACCCTGAGAACGGAAAATTCACCCCTCCACTTT,CASTLRTENSPLHF
TRBV28,NA,once,TRBJ2-2,TGTGCCAGCAAGGGCAGGGACACCGGGGAGCTGTTTTTT,CASKGRDTGELFF
TRBV9,NA,NA,TRBJ2-7,TGTGCCAGCAGCGGGACATCTAACTACGAGCAGTACTTC,CASSGTSNYEQYF
TRBV7-9,NA,NA,TRBJ2-7,TGTGCCAGCAGCCCCCGACTGATCTACGAGCAGTACTTC,CASSPRLIYEQYF
TRBV7-8,TRBD1,NA,TRBJ1-1,TGTGCCAGCAGGAGTTATGGACAGGGCCTAATGAACACTGAAGCTTTCTTT,CASRSYGQGLMNTEAFF
TRBV27,TRBD2,NA,TRBJ2-1,TGTGCCAGCAGTTCGGGACTAGCGTTCAATGAGCAGTTCTTC,CASSSGLAFNEQFF
TRBV12-3/TRBV12-4,TRBD1,few,TRBJ1-5,TGTGCCAGCAGTTTCGGGCCCCAGGGGGCCTCCAGTCAGCATTTT,CASSFGPQGASSQHF
TRBV27,NA,few,TRBJ1-5,TGTGCCAGCAGTGGGGGTGAGTCCCAGCATTTT,CASSGGESQHF
TRBV3-1,TRBD2,NA,TRBJ2-7,TGTGCCAGCAGCAGGGGACTAGCGGGAGACGACGAGCAGTACTTC,CASSRGLAGDDEQYF
TRBV7-9,TRBD2,NA,TRBJ2-3,TGTGCCAGCAGCTCTCTACTAGCGGTGCGCACAGATACGCAGTATTTT,CASSSLLAVRTDTQYF
TRBV4-3,NA,few,TRBJ2-1,TGCGCCAGCAGCCAAGATGTGGGGGAGTCCTTAAACAATGAGCAGTTCTTC,CASSQDVGESLNNEQFF
TRBV5-4,TRBD1,many,TRBJ1-1,TGTGCCAGCAGCCCCATACAGGGGCCGAACACTGAAGCTTTCTTT,CASSPIQGPNTEAFF
TRBV6-2/TRBV6-3,TRBD1,NA,TRBJ1-5,TGTGCCAGCAGTCACGGACAGGGGAATCAGCCCCAGCATTTT,CASSHGQGNQPQHF
TRBV27,NA,many,TRBJ2-7,TGTGCCAGCAGTTGGACGGTTGCAGGCGAGCAGTACTTC,CASSWTVAGEQYF
TRBV28,NA,few,TRBJ2-3,TGTGCCAGCAGTCACACAGAGGCTAGCACAGATACGCAGTATTTT,CASSHTEASTDTQYF
TRBV12-3/TRBV12-4,NA,many,TRBJ2-7,TGTGCCAGCAGTTCAAGAGGGCTTTGGAGCGAGCAGTACTTC,CASSSRGLWSEQYF
TRBV12-3/TRBV12-4,NA,once,TRBJ1-1,TGTGCCAGCAGTTTAACCGGGACCACTGAAGCTTTCTTT,CASSLTGTTEAFF
TRBV20-1,NA,NA,TRBJ1-2,TGCAGTGCTAGAGATTTAGGCCCCGCCAAAAGGGGGGACTATGGCTACACCTTC,CSARDLGPAKRGDYGYTF
TRBV25-1,NA,NA,TRBJ1-6,TGTGCCAGCAGTGATATGGGAAACACGTCACCCCTCCACTTT,CASSDMGNTSPLHF
TRBV7-9,NA,few,TRBJ2-2,TGTGCCAGCAGCTTAGGAAAGACTGAAGGTCCCGGGGAGCTGTTTTTT,CASSLGKTEGPGELFF
TRBV5-1,NA,many,TRBJ1-4,TGCGCCAGCAGCTTATCAGGGACCACTAATGAAAAACTGTTTTTT,CASSLSGTTNEKLFF
TRBV3-1,NA,NA,TRBJ2-7,TGTGCCAGCAGCCCCAAAAACTACGAGCAGTACTTC,CASSPKNYEQYF
TRBV3-1,NA,few,TRBJ1-2,TGTGCCAGCAGCCAAGTTGGGCACGATGGCTACACCTTC,CASSQVGHDGYTF
TRBV7-9,NA,NA,TRBJ2-1,TGTGCCAGCAGCTTCGGACCACCGTACAATGAGCAGTTCTTC,CASSFGPPYNEQFF
TRBV6-5,NA,few,TRBJ1-1,TGTGCCAGCAGTCACCTCGGGGGCGCCCACGGTGAAGCTTTCTTT,CASSHLGGAHGEAFF
TRBV12-3/TRBV12-4,NA,few,TRBJ1-1,TGTGCCAGCAGTTTAGCGGCAGGCCCGAACACTGAAGCTTTCTTT,CASSLAAGPNTEAFF
TRBV10-3,NA,NA,TRBJ1-6,TGTGCCATCAGTGGAGAGGGGCCTAATTCACCCCTCCACTTT,CAISGEGPNSPLHF
TRBV3-1,NA,few,TRBJ2-2,TGTGCCAGCAGCCGGACCACGGCGAACAGTGTGTCCGGGGAGCTGTTTTTT,CASSRTTANSVSGELFF
TRBV12-3/TRBV12-4,NA,NA,TRBJ1-1,TGTGCCAGCGATGGGGACACTGAAGCTTTCTTT,CASDGDTEAFF
TRBV20-1,TRBD2,few,TRBJ2-1,TGCAGTGGTTCAGCGGGAGCGCCTAACAATGAGCAGTTCTTC,CSGSAGAPNNEQFF
TRBV15,NA,few,TRBJ2-7,TGTGCCACCAGCGGAATAGCAGCGTCCTACGAGCAGTACTTC,CATSGIAASYEQYF
TRBV5-1,TRBD1,few,TRBJ1-1,TGCGCCAGCAGCTCCGGGACAGGGGATAGAGCTGAAGCTTTCTTT,CASSSGTGDRAEAFF